This section outlines one TCR beta chain sequence together with its context. The CDR3 spans 16 residues. Trimming removed 5 bases from V and 0 bases from J, with 14 bases in between. The germline gives CDR1 LGHNA, CDR2 YNFKEQ. The entry originates in a study of shared clonotypes between healthy human individuals. Replicate sorted-subset PCRs were loaded with around 220 ng DNA, 30,000 to 35,000 T cell genomes. TCRdb's table, derived via immunoSEQ multiplex PCR, lists solely in-frame clones and lacks some. The table shows some 2.3 million clones, with 85% to 95% occurring only once. This clonotype originated in a man between 18 and 29 years old in good health. Some clones in this sample may be carry-over from other donors' samples. Material for sequencing was naive CD4+ T cells from PBMCs. The subset is: CD45RA+ positively selected. The genes are TRBV4-2 and TRBJ1-3; D not certain. CDR3 coding DNA: TGTGCCAGCAGCTCTAACACGCGTTTCTCTGGAAACACCATATATTTT. Its protein product is CASSSNTRFSGNTIYF.